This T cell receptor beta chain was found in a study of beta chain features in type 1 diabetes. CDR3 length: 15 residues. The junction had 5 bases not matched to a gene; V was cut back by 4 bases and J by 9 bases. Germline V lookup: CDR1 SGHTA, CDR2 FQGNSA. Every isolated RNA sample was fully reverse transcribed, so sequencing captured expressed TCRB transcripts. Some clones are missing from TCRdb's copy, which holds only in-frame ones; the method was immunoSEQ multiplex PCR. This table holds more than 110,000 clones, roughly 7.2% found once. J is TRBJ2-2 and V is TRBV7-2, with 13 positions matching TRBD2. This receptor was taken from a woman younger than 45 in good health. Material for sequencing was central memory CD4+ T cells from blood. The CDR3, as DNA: TGTGCCAGCAGCTCGCGGACTAGCGGGAGCTGGGAGCTGTTTTTT. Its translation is CASSSRTSGSWELFF.